Presented here are 32 T cell receptor beta chains from one specimen sequenced in a study of CD8 T cells in ankylosing spondylitis. TCRdb re-called the 5' RACE reads through MiXCR, storing one row per CDR3 protein. The sample has 150,000 to 200,000 distinct CDR3 sequences, 9.5% to 13% seen once. The sample comprised blood, either unsorted or a sorted T cell fraction (not recorded which). Receptor source: a male donor with ankylosing spondylitis or in good health (not recorded which).

This clonotype has more than one count but fewer than ten. The V gene is TRBV14, the J gene TRBJ2-5; weak D call: TRBD2 (6 bases). From germline, CDR1 is SGHDN and CDR2 FVKESK. The CDR3 loop spans 14 amino acids. Trimming removed 1 base from V and 5 bases from J, with 11 bases in between. This CDR3 is CASSQAIAGETQYF. The CDR3 DNA reads as TGTGCCAGCAGCCAAGCTATCGCGGGGGAGACCCAGTACTTC.

The chain couples TRBV7-6 to TRBJ2-6; TRBD2 aligns across 11 bases. The CDR3 extends over 18 amino acids. J was trimmed by 4 bases and V by 3 bases; bases with no gene match: 8. In germline, CDR1 is SGHVS, CDR2 FNYEAQ. The CDR3: CASSLLLAGASGANVLTF. The CDR3 DNA reads TGTGCCAGCAGCTTGCTACTAGCGGGAGCATCCGGGGCCAACGTCCTGACTTTC.

This clonotype was recorded at least ten times. The chain links TRBV6-6 to TRBJ1-1; no reliable D call. The V and J ends lost 7 bases and 1 base respectively, with 10 bases between them. Germline loops: CDR1 MNHNY, CDR2 SVGAGI (reference sequence). This CDR3 spans 13 amino acids. CDR3 region: CASTRNQNTEAFF. CDR3 sequence (DNA): TGTGCCAGCACCCGAAATCAGAACACTGAAGCTTTCTTT.

This clonotype was found many times. The chain carries TRBV20-1 and TRBJ1-1, with TRBD1 matching 7 bases. The germline gives CDR1 DFQATT, CDR2 SNEGSKA (reference sequence). This CDR3 region has 17 residues. The trim removed 0 bases at V and 4 bases at J, leaving 14 bases unmatched. CDR3 sequence: CSARDSSTYRGTTEAFF. CDR3 in DNA: TGCAGTGCTAGAGATTCCTCTACCTACAGGGGTACCACTGAAGCTTTCTTT.

This clonotype was observed at least ten times. The rearrangement joins TRBV12-3 or TRBV12-4 to TRBJ1-1; 7 positions agree with TRBD1. The J segment lost 4 bases and the V segment lost 5 bases, leaving 7 bases of the junction unmatched. This CDR3 contains 14 residues. This CDR3 is CASSRQGKGTEAFF. The CDR3, as DNA: TGTGCCAGCAGTCGACAGGGAAAGGGCACTGAAGCTTTCTTT.

This clonotype came up many times. This chain connects TRBV7-9 to TRBJ2-4, with D perhaps matching TRBD1 or TRBD2 (5 bases each). Germline CDR1 SEHNR, CDR2 FQNEAQ (reference sequence). Trimming removed 10 bases at V and 0 bases at J, with 16 bases between. This CDR3 is built from 15 residues. The CDR3 sequence: CATEGPPLAKNIQYF. The CDR3 region has the DNA TGTGCCACAGAGGGACCCCCACTAGCCAAAAACATTCAGTACTTC.

This clonotype was recorded many times. This chain uses TRBV20-1 with TRBJ1-5; 7 nucleotides match TRBD1. V was pared by 5 bases and J by 3 bases, with 10 bases of the junction left unmatched. CDR1 is DFQATT, CDR2 SNEGSKA, per germline (reference sequence). CDR3 length: 15 residues. The chain's CDR3 is CSALLAGGDNQPQHF. Here the CDR3 DNA reads TGCAGTGCTCTCCTGGCAGGGGGGGACAATCAGCCCCAGCATTTT.

This clonotype was observed at least ten times. The rearrangement joins TRBV29-1 to TRBJ2-5; 14 nucleotides match TRBD2. V lost 6 bases, J lost 5 bases, and 8 bases stayed unmatched. The germline V gene has CDR1 SQVTM and CDR2 ANQGSEA. The CDR3 consists of 15 residues. The CDR3 region is CSVIGTSGSEETQYF. The CDR3 DNA sequence: TGCAGCGTGATAGGGACTAGCGGGAGTGAGGAGACCCAGTACTTC. Looking up the rest from reference TRBV29-1 and TRBJ2-5 gives the full variable domain: SAVISQKPSRDICQRGTSLTIQCQVDSQVTMMFWYRQQPGQSLTLIATANQGSEATYESGFVIDKFPISRPNLTFSTLTVSNMSPEDSSIYLCSVIGTSGSEETQYFGPGTRLLVL.

This chain connects TRBV2 to TRBJ1-5; D uncertain. Germline assignment: CDR1 SNHLY and CDR2 FYNNEI. The CDR3 sequence is 12 residues long. Trimming shortened V by 8 bases and J by 9 bases, and 14 bases separated the two germline ends. CDR3 protein: CASAANLGPQHF. CDR3 sequence (DNA): TGTGCCAGCGCAGCCAATTTGGGGCCCCAGCATTTT.

This clonotype was counted ten times or more. The chain couples TRBV5-1 to TRBJ2-3, with 11 nucleotides matching TRBD2. The germline V gene has CDR1 SGHRS and CDR2 YFSETQ. The length of the CDR3 is 16 residues. Trimming cost V 4 bases and J 1 base; bases outside gene matches: 5. The CDR3 nucleotides are TGCGCCAGCAGCCCTCTAGCGGGGGGAGGCACAGATACGCAGTATTTT. Translated: CASSPLAGGGTDTQYF.

This clonotype came up a few times. A much bigger clone sits one base away, suggesting this may be a read error. The genes are TRBV12-3 or TRBV12-4 and TRBJ1-1; D is unresolved. This CDR3 is 14 amino acids long. The CDR3 DNA follows: TGTGTCAGCAGCGTCCTCCAGATGAACACTGAAGCTTTCTTT. Protein: CVSSVLQMNTEAFF.

The chain combines TRBV7-8 with TRBJ1-1; D gene unclear. Trimming left V 2 bases short and J 6 bases short, with 10 bases between. This CDR3 has 13 amino acids. Germline CDR1 reads SGHVS; CDR2 reads FQNEAQ. CDR3 coding DNA: TGTGCCAGCAGCTTATTATCGGGGTCTGAAGCTTTCTTT. Protein: CASSLLSGSEAFF.

This clonotype was found many times. The chain recombines TRBV6-5 with TRBJ1-6, with D unclear. CDR1 and CDR2 (germline): MNHEY, SVGAGI. The CDR3 extends over 17 amino acids. The V gene lost 0 bases and the J gene lost 9 bases, with 18 bases spanning the gap. The CDR3 protein is CASSYSRQEKYVSPLHF. The CDR3 DNA reads TGTGCCAGCAGTTACTCGAGGCAGGAGAAGTATGTTTCACCCCTCCACTTT.

This clonotype is medium-sized by share. The chain joins TRBV12-3 or TRBV12-4 to TRBJ2-1, with TRBD2 matching 8 bases. This CDR3 comprises 12 residues. V was pared by 0 bases and J by 12 bases, with 1 base of the junction left unmatched. Here the CDR3 reads CASSLASGVQFF. The CDR3 nucleotides read TGTGCCAGCAGTTTAGCTAGCGGGGTGCAGTTCTTC.

The gene calls are TRBV7-8 and TRBJ1-5; TRBD1 agrees at 7 bases. J lost 7 bases, V lost 1 base, and 4 bases had no gene match. The CDR3 loop spans 14 amino acids. Per germline, CDR1 SGHVS and CDR2 FQNEAQ. The CDR3 spells CASSLDRGGQPQHF. CDR3 nucleotide sequence: TGTGCCAGCAGCTTAGACAGGGGAGGCCAGCCCCAGCATTTT. Combining the CDR3 with reference TRBV7-8 and TRBJ1-5 gives the whole variable domain GAGVSQSPRYKVAKRGQDVALRCDPISGHVSLFWYQQALGQGPEFLTYFQNEAQLDKSGLPSDRFFAERPEGSVSTLKIQRTQQEDSAVYLCASSLDRGGQPQHFGDGTRLSIL.

The chain joins TRBV25-1 to TRBJ2-7; TRBD1 aligns across 7 bases. V lost 3 bases, J lost 2 bases, and 4 bases stayed unmatched. Germline CDR1 and CDR2: MGHDK and SYGVNS. This CDR3 has 14 amino acids. CDR3 coding DNA: TGTGCCAGCAGTGATCTGACAGGGCCCTACGAGCAGTACTTC. This codes for CASSDLTGPYEQYF.

This clonotype was seen repeatedly, ten times or more. The V and J genes are TRBV10-3 and TRBJ1-1; 8 bases match TRBD1. V dropped 3 bases and J dropped 2; count of bases not matched to a gene: 11. CDR3 length: 17 amino acids. Germline V gene sequence: CDR1 ENHRY, CDR2 SYGVKD. The chain's CDR3 is CAISDRAGGSINTEAFF. The CDR3 coding sequence is TGTGCCATCAGTGATAGGGCAGGGGGCTCGATAAACACTGAAGCTTTCTTT.

Comments on this clonotype: Possible read error: a much larger clone is one base away. The chain couples TRBV20-1 to TRBJ2-3; 8 bases match TRBD2. Germline CDR1 reads DFQATT; CDR2 reads SNEGSKA (reference sequence). This CDR3 region has 14 residues. CDR3 bases: TGCAGTGTTAGAGTAGGACTAGCTGCAGATACGCAGTATTTT. This encodes CSVRVGLAADTQYF.

The V and J genes are TRBV7-8 and TRBJ1-5; the D gene is possibly TRBD1 (6 bases). The CDR3 length is 17 residues. Germline V gene data show CDR1 as SGHVS and CDR2 as FQNEAQ. The V gene lost 1 base and the J gene lost 3 bases, with 16 bases spanning the gap. The CDR3 is CASSLVVGQRLNQPQHF. Here the CDR3 DNA reads TGTGCCAGCAGCTTAGTGGTCGGACAGAGACTCAATCAGCCCCAGCATTTT.

This clonotype was seen a handful of times. This chain joins TRBV6-6 and TRBJ1-1, with D possibly being TRBD1 (5 bases). CDR3 length: 15 amino acids. Trimming cost V 6 bases and J 3 bases, with 17 bases left between them. Germline lookup yields CDR1 MNHNY and CDR2 SVGAGI (reference sequence). The CDR3 DNA reads TGTGCCAGCAGGGGAAGCTATGCGGGGGACACTGAAGCTTTCTTT. Translated, it gives CASRGSYAGDTEAFF.

With regard to this clonotype: Since a much larger clone is just one base distant, this may be a read error. The V call is TRBV28, the J call TRBJ1-2; 9 nucleotides agree with TRBD1. CDR3 length: 12 residues. Germline V gene sequence: CDR1 MDHEN, CDR2 SYDVKM. CDR3 nucleotides: TGTGTCACCCGGACAGGGGCCGCTGGCTACACCTTC. It translates to CVTRTGAAGYTF.

The sample holds many counts of this clonotype. The chain has TRBV5-1 and TRBJ1-1; the D gene is possibly TRBD1 (6 bases). The CDR3 is 13 residues long. Looked up from germline, CDR1 is SGHRS and CDR2 is YFSETQ. V gave up 0 bases and J gave up 4 bases, with 7 bases separating them. This chain's CDR3 is CASSLGGGTEAFF. CDR3 sequence (DNA): TGCGCCAGCAGCTTGGGAGGGGGCACTGAAGCTTTCTTT.

For this clonotype: This could be a read error, since a much larger clone is one nucleotide away. The chain couples TRBV18 to TRBJ2-1; the D is unclear. The CDR3 spans 13 residues. CDR1 and CDR2 (germline): KGHSH, LQKENI. The CDR3: CASPPLRANEQFF. CDR3 nucleotides: TGTGCCAGCCCACCACTTAGAGCGAATGAGCAGTTCTTC.

This chain links TRBV25-1 with TRBJ2-5, with TRBD1 matching 8 bases. CDR1 and CDR2 from the germline V gene are MGHDK and SYGVNS. The CDR3 has 19 amino acids. Trimming at V came to 1 base and at J to 3 bases, leaving 16 bases not matched to a gene. CDR3 nucleotide sequence: TGTGCCAGCAGTGAATCCATTCCTAGGACAGGGCTGTTGAAAGAGACCCAGTACTTC. It is translated as CASSESIPRTGLLKETQYF.

The V gene is TRBV7-7, the J gene TRBJ2-7; 8 bases match TRBD1. The CDR3 totals 14 residues. Germline CDR1 and CDR2: SSHAT and FNYEAQ (reference sequence). Trimming removed 3 bases from V and 3 bases from J; junction bases left unmatched: 4. DNA of the CDR3: TGTGCCAGCAGCTTTCGGGACAGGCTCTACGAGCAGTACTTC. Translating gives CASSFRDRLYEQYF.

This clonotype has at least ten counts. This chain links TRBV10-3 with TRBJ2-3; D is perhaps TRBD2 (5 bases). The CDR3 loop spans 14 amino acids. The ends were cut back, 0 bases at V and 2 bases at J, with 6 bases in the middle. From germline, CDR1 is ENHRY and CDR2 SYGVKD. CDR3 nucleotides: TGTGCCATCAGTGAGTCGGAGGTCACAGATACGCAGTATTTT. This encodes CAISESEVTDTQYF.

This clonotype occurred many times. V usage is TRBV3-1 and J usage is TRBJ2-1, with 9 bases fitting TRBD2. CDR3 length: 15 residues. Trimming took 0 bases from V and 10 from J; bases not matched to a gene: 7. Germline loops: CDR1 LGHDT, CDR2 YNNKEL (reference sequence). The CDR3 DNA reads as TGTGCCAGCAGCCAAGATCACCTAGCGGGAAACGAGCAGTTCTTC. Translated: CASSQDHLAGNEQFF.

This clonotype has a count of ten or more. V and J are TRBV11-2 and TRBJ2-2; D is unclear. The CDR3 runs 12 residues. Germline CDR1 reads SGHAT; CDR2 reads FQNNGV. Trimming stripped 2 bases from V and 7 bases from J, with 5 bases between. CDR3 nucleotides: TGTGCCAGCAGCTTATATGGCGGGGAGCTGTTTTTT. Amino acids: CASSLYGGELFF.

Concerning this clonotype itself: This may be a read error: a much more frequent sequence differs by one nucleotide. This rearrangement joins TRBV6-1 to TRBJ2-7, with TRBD1 matching 11 bases. The CDR3 sequence is 19 residues long. In germline, CDR1 is MNHNS, CDR2 SASEGT. The CDR3 loop is CTSSGKSGPGTGGFYEQYF. CDR3 bases: TGTACCAGCAGTGGAAAGTCGGGGCCGGGGACAGGGGGTTTCTACGAGCAGTACTTC.

This clonotype has a count of ten or more. The J gene is TRBJ1-2, the V gene TRBV20-1; 10 positions agree with TRBD1. The CDR3 extends over 13 amino acids. V shed 5 bases, J shed 8 bases, and the junction held 8 bases outside the gene matches. Germline lookup yields CDR1 DFQATT and CDR2 SNEGSKA (reference sequence). CDR3 sequence: CSADRQGARGYTF. CDR3 sequence (DNA): TGCAGTGCTGATCGACAGGGGGCGAGGGGCTACACCTTC.

This clonotype was counted ten times or more. The J gene is TRBJ2-5, the V gene TRBV20-1; D ambiguous. The CDR3 covers 16 residues. V lost 3 bases and J 0 bases, leaving 17 bases between the germline ends. Germline CDR1 DFQATT, CDR2 SNEGSKA (reference sequence). This CDR3 is CSASSYGGYNQETQYF. CDR3 in DNA: TGCAGTGCTAGTTCCTACGGTGGATATAACCAAGAGACCCAGTACTTC.

As to this clonotype: A much larger clone is a single base away; this may be a read error. The CDR3 coding sequence is TGCAGTGCTAGAGACGTAGGACAGGGGGCTTCAAGCATTCAGTACTTC. Protein sequence: CSARDVGQGASSIQYF. This chain joins TRBV20-1 and TRBJ2-4; 11 nucleotides agree with TRBD1. Per germline, CDR1 DFQATT and CDR2 SNEGSKA (reference sequence). V dropped 0 bases and J dropped 9; count of bases not matched to a gene: 10. The CDR3 extends over 16 amino acids.